Included here is one T cell receptor (beta chain) sequence, with context. The data were obtained in a study of control samples from healthy donors and cancer patients. CDR1 SGHRS and CDR2 YFSETQ come from the germline V gene. This CDR3 is built from 17 residues. V lost 0 bases and J lost 4, with 16 bases in between. Method: immunoSEQ multiplex PCR; TCRdb's copy keeps in-frame clones and lacks some. The repertoire consists of 150,000 to 200,000 clones, with around 87% occurring once and the leading ten covering roughly 1.3%. The V call is TRBV5-1, the J call TRBJ2-2; D remains ambiguous. Specimen: blood. The receptor was isolated from a woman in her forties or fifties in good health. CDR3 nucleotide sequence: TGCGCCAGCAGCTTGGCCGGCGTTTTCCTAATCACCGGGGAGCTGTTTTTT. Protein product: CASSLAGVFLITGELFF.